This T cell receptor (beta chain) is drawn from a study of CD8 T cells in ankylosing spondylitis. Study outcomes and limitations: In synovial fluid and blood from reactive arthritis, some motif variants were previously reported. Reportedly, matched ankylosing spondylitis synovial fluid was significantly enriched for disease-linked clones. A TCR beta motif made of several highly homologous variants seemed typical of ankylosing spondylitis blood.

In regard to this clonotype: Its antigen is unidentified.

Using quantitative 5'-RACE with molecular barcodes, the authors made TCR beta libraries. TCRdb re-analysed the 5' RACE reads in MiXCR, keeping a single row per CDR3 protein. The sample yields hundreds of thousands of distinct CDR3 sequences, roughly a sixth seen once. This CDR3 region has 14 residues. Germline CDR1 reads SGHRS; CDR2 reads YFSETQ. Trimming cost V 4 bases and J 2 bases; bases outside gene matches: 4. The V and J genes are TRBV5-1 and TRBJ2-7; 9 bases map to TRBD1. The receptor comes from a male donor with ankylosing spondylitis. The specimen sequenced was blood, either unsorted or a sorted T cell fraction (not recorded which). This CDR3 reads CASSPWDRAYEQYF. CDR3 sequence (DNA): TGCGCCAGCAGCCCATGGGACAGGGCCTACGAGCAGTACTTC.